Below, one T cell receptor (beta chain) is given with its context. The CDR3 is made up of 11 amino acids. The V gene's germline CDR1 is SNHLY and CDR2 FYNNEI. V was pared by 9 bases and J by 7 bases, with 4 bases of the junction left unmatched. These data are taken from a study of blood T cell repertoires in COVID-19. Generated by immunoSEQ multiplex PCR, the TCRdb table keeps only in-frame clones and is missing some. This sample has around 260,000 clones, with about 89% found just once. The receptor was isolated from a man under 40 with acute or convalescent COVID-19. Sequencing was performed on peripheral blood. V is TRBV2 and J is TRBJ1-1; 8 bases match TRBD1. The CDR3 DNA reads TGTGCCAGTCAGGGGGCAGGTGAAGCTTTCTTT. Translation: CASQGAGEAFF.